This T cell receptor (beta chain) was profiled in a study of shared clonotypes between healthy human individuals. Study results and limitations: Generally, naive subsets came out with larger estimated richness than memory subsets. The generation probabilities recorded for non-shared clonotypes fell below those of clonotypes shared by all four donors. The naive CD4 repertoires of a handful of donors were compared, and around 5% of clonotypes were shared.

The donor population consisted of healthy HIV-negative adults with no recent acute infections or vaccinations. Here immunoSEQ multiplex PCR was the method, and the copy in TCRdb shows in-frame clones only, minus some. This sample has 850,000 to 1,200,000 clones, with about 80% found just once. A remark on this clone: The antigen is unknown.

This CDR3 spans 16 amino acids. Germline loops: CDR1 SGHRS, CDR2 YFSETQ. After removal of 0 bases from V and 8 bases from J, the junction contained 5 bases not matched to a gene. This TCR was recovered from a man between 18 and 29 years old in good health. The chain links TRBV5-1 to TRBJ2-6; 10 positions agree with TRBD1. Sequenced sample: memory CD4+ T cells sorted from blood. The subset here: CD45RA-negative fraction. CDR3 in amino acids: CASSLEGQGKTNVLTF. CDR3 nucleotides: TGCGCCAGCAGCTTGGAGGGACAGGGGAAGACCAACGTCCTGACTTTC.